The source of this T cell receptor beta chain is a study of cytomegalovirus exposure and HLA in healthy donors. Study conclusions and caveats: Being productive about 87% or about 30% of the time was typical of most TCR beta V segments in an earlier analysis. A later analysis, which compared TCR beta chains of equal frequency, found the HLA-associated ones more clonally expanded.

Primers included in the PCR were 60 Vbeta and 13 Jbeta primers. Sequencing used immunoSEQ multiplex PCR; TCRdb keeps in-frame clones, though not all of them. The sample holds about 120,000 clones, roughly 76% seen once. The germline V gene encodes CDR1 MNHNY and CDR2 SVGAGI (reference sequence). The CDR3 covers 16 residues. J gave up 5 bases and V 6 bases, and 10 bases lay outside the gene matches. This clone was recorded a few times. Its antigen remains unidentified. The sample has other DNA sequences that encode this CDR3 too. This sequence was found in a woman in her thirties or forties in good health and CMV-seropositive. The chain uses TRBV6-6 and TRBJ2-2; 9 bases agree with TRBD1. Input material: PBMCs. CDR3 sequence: CASSPPGQGRTGELFF. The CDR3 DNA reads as TGTGCCAGCAGCCCCCCGGGACAGGGACGAACCGGGGAGCTGTTTTTT.